The 21 T cell receptor beta chains below all came from one sample that was sequenced in a study of shared clonotypes between healthy human individuals. The repertoire was sequenced with immunoSEQ multiplex PCR; TCRdb's copy has only in-frame clones and lacks some. This table has 2,500,000 or so clones, around nine tenths appearing once. Source material: naive CD4+ T cells sorted from blood. Regarding subset: CD45RA+ positively selected. These receptors were taken from a man aged 18 to 35 in good health.

The chain uses TRBV5-6 and TRBJ2-2; D remains ambiguous. V gave up 0 bases and J gave up 0 bases, with 6 bases separating them. Germline V lookup: CDR1 SGHDT, CDR2 YYEEEE. The CDR3 is 15 residues long. The CDR3 bases are TGTGCCAGCAGCTTGGGGACGACGAACACCGGGGAGCTGTTTTTT. Translating it yields CASSLGTTNTGELFF.

The J gene is TRBJ2-1, the V gene TRBV7-8, with TRBD2 identical over 8 bases. Germline CDR1 reads SGHVS; CDR2 reads FQNEAQ. The CDR3 has 13 residues. The junction had 3 bases not matched to a gene; V was cut back by 5 bases and J by 6 bases. CDR3 sequence: CASSIRGGNEQFF. In DNA, the CDR3 is TGTGCCAGCAGCATCCGGGGGGGCAATGAGCAGTTCTTC.

The chain employs TRBV10-2 and TRBJ2-1; D remains ambiguous. The CDR3 covers 16 residues. Trimming took off 2 bases at V and 7 bases at J, with 18 bases between the two ends. Germline CDR1 WSHSY, CDR2 SAAADI. In DNA, the CDR3 is TGCGCCAGCAGTGAGAGTAGGACGGGCAGATGGAATGAGCAGTTCTTC. Its translation is CASSESRTGRWNEQFF.

This sequence joins TRBV9 and TRBJ2-6; D is perhaps TRBD2 (5 bases). Germline V gives CDR1 SGDLS, CDR2 YYNGEE. This CDR3 is 17 amino acids long. Trimming took off 3 bases at V and 0 bases at J, with 13 bases between the two ends. The CDR3 coding sequence is TGTGCCAGCAGCGCCGGACTTCTCGGCTCTGGGGCCAACGTCCTGACTTTC. It encodes CASSAGLLGSGANVLTF.

This chain links TRBV13 with TRBJ2-5; weak D call: TRBD1 (5 bases). Trimming took off 5 bases at V and 5 bases at J, with 21 bases between the two ends. This CDR3 comprises 16 residues. Germline-derived CDR1 and CDR2 are PRHDT and FYEKMQ (reference sequence). CDR3 residues: CASSQTEGYISETQYF. The CDR3 bases are TGTGCCAGCAGCCAGACAGAAGGGTATATATCGGAGACCCAGTACTTC.

This clone was recorded once. The V call is TRBV5-1, the J call TRBJ2-5; possible D gene TRBD1, 5 bases. Germline values: CDR1 SGHRS, CDR2 YFSETQ. V shed 4 bases and J shed 2 bases, with 15 bases lying between them. The CDR3 length is 15 residues. The CDR3 coding sequence is TGCGCCAGCAGCCCTTCCAGGGATAGGCAAGAGACCCAGTACTTC. As protein: CASSPSRDRQETQYF.

The gene calls are TRBV19 and TRBJ2-1; perhaps TRBD2 as D (6 bases). CDR3 length: 15 residues. Germline V gives CDR1 LNHDA, CDR2 SQIVND (reference sequence). The V end was cut by 5 bases, the J end by 0 bases, with 11 bases between. CDR3 sequence (DNA): TGTGCCAGTAGTCTGGGACTTGGCTCCTACAATGAGCAGTTCTTC. Its translation: CASSLGLGSYNEQFF. The full variable domain, in which reference TRBV19 and TRBJ2-1 provide the parts outside the CDR3, is DGGITQSPKYLFRKEGQNVTLSCEQNLNHDAMYWYRQDPGQGLRLIYYSQIVNDFQKGDIAEGYSVSREKKESFPLTVTSAQKNPTAFYLCASSLGLGSYNEQFFGPGTRLTVL.

The V and J genes are TRBV9 and TRBJ2-2; 7 nucleotides line up with TRBD2. The CDR3 totals 15 residues. CDR1 is SGDLS and CDR2 is YYNGEE in the germline V gene. The V segment lost 4 bases and the J segment 2 bases; nucleotides outside the gene matches: 5. The CDR3 spells CASSPQRGNTGELFF. CDR3 sequence (DNA): TGTGCCAGCAGCCCCCAGCGGGGAAACACCGGGGAGCTGTTTTTT.

In its sample, this clone was seen once. The chain has TRBV6-5 and TRBJ2-7; 12 nucleotides match TRBD2. The CDR3 runs 14 residues. V lost 8 bases, J lost 4 bases, and 6 bases stayed unmatched. Looked up from germline, CDR1 is MNHEY and CDR2 is SVGAGI. Written as DNA, the CDR3 is TGTGCCAGCCAGACTAGCGGGGGATCTTACGAGCAGTACTTC. Residues: CASQTSGGSYEQYF.

V and J are TRBV25-1 and TRBJ2-5; 15 nucleotides match TRBD2. The germline V gene encodes CDR1 MGHDK and CDR2 SYGVNS. V shed 4 bases, J shed 5 bases, and the junction held 2 bases outside the gene matches. The CDR3 length is 15 residues. CDR3 in DNA: TGTGCCAGCAGTGGGGGACTAGCGGGAGGTGAGACCCAGTACTTC. This sequence encodes CASSGGLAGGETQYF. Full variable domain (outside the CDR3, taken from reference TRBV25-1 and TRBJ2-5): EADIYQTPRYLVIGTGKKITLECSQTMGHDKMYWYQQDPGMELHLIHYSYGVNSTEKGDLSSESTVSRIRTEHFPLTLESARPSHTSQYLCASSGGLAGGETQYFGPGTRLLVL.

The chain's CDR3 is CASSLWDSPEPQYF. CDR3 sequence (DNA): TGTGCCAGCAGCTTATGGGACAGCCCGGAGCCCCAGTACTTC. The chain combines TRBV7-8 with TRBJ2-5; 7 nucleotides line up with TRBD1. CDR1 and CDR2 from the germline V gene are SGHVS and FQNEAQ. V shed 2 bases and J 9 bases; nucleotides not matched to a gene: 9. This CDR3 has 14 residues.

A word on this clone: The same CDR3 also results from other DNA sequences found in this sample. The V call is TRBV7-2, the J call TRBJ2-1; 13 nucleotides match TRBD2. The CDR3 consists of 16 residues. After removal of 1 base from V and 5 bases from J, the junction contained 2 bases not matched to a gene. The germline V gene has CDR1 SGHTA and CDR2 FQGNSA. The CDR3 sequence is CASSLVGTSGNNEQFF. In DNA, the CDR3 is TGTGCCAGCAGCTTAGTAGGGACTAGCGGGAACAATGAGCAGTTCTTC.

Worth noting for this clone: This CDR3 is also generated by other DNA sequences in the sample. The rearrangement joins TRBV6-5 to TRBJ2-2, with D uncertain. The CDR3 has 13 residues. The V end was cut by 2 bases, the J end by 6 bases, with 7 bases between. Germline V gene data show CDR1 as MNHEY and CDR2 as SVGAGI. CDR3 coding DNA: TGTGCCAGCAGTTACCCTCCGCCCGGGGAGCTGTTTTTT. This sequence encodes CASSYPPPGELFF.

This chain joins TRBV27 and TRBJ2-2, with D unclear. V dropped 0 bases and J dropped 3 bases, with 8 bases sitting between them. This CDR3 has 15 residues. Germline loops: CDR1 MNHEY, CDR2 SMNVEV (reference sequence). CDR3 protein: CASSLSLGYTGELFF. The CDR3 DNA sequence: TGTGCCAGCAGTTTATCTCTGGGATACACCGGGGAGCTGTTTTTT.

The chain has TRBV6-1 and TRBJ2-7; maybe TRBD1 (6 bases). This CDR3 has 15 amino acids. Trimming took off 1 base at V and 3 bases at J, with 13 bases between the two ends. CDR1 MNHNS and CDR2 SASEGT come from the germline V gene. Here the CDR3 reads CASSEVQGAFYEQYF. DNA for the CDR3: TGTGCCAGCAGTGAAGTACAGGGAGCATTCTACGAGCAGTACTTC.

Points on this clone: Other nucleotide sequences from this sample produce the same CDR3. The CDR3 region is CASSYSGDQETQYF. The CDR3 region has the DNA TGTGCCAGCAGTTACTCGGGGGACCAAGAGACCCAGTACTTC. The V call is TRBV6-5, the J call TRBJ2-5, with D possibly being TRBD1 or TRBD2 (5 bases each). The CDR3 consists of 14 residues. Trimming shortened V by 0 bases and J by 0 bases, and 5 bases separated the two germline ends. Germline V CDR1 and CDR2: MNHEY, SVGAGI.

This clone was observed a single time. Other DNA sequences in the sample encode the same CDR3. V and J are TRBV6-5 and TRBJ1-2, with a tentative D call TRBD1 (5 bases). The germline V gene has CDR1 MNHEY and CDR2 SVGAGI. There are 14 residues in the CDR3. Trimming removed 0 bases at V and 3 bases at J, with 8 bases between. The CDR3 DNA reads TGTGCCAGCAGTTACTCGGGGGGGGACTATGGCTACACCTTC. As protein: CASSYSGGDYGYTF.

The genes are TRBV7-9 and TRBJ2-2; D unclear. The CDR3 sequence is 15 residues long. The germline V and J ends were trimmed by 4 bases and 6 bases, with 15 bases remaining between them. Germline lookup yields CDR1 SEHNR and CDR2 FQNEAQ (reference sequence). CDR3 residues: CASSSRASGAGELFF. Written as DNA, the CDR3 is TGTGCCAGCAGCTCAAGAGCTTCGGGCGCCGGGGAGCTGTTTTTT.

The rearrangement joins TRBV6-6 to TRBJ1-2; a weak D match, TRBD1 (5 bases). The germline gives CDR1 MNHNY, CDR2 SVGAGI (reference sequence). The CDR3 has 14 amino acids. Trimming left V 7 bases short and J 0 bases short, with 12 bases between. CDR3 protein: CASTGAEANYGYTF. In DNA form, the CDR3 reads TGTGCCAGCACTGGGGCAGAAGCTAACTATGGCTACACCTTC.

The gene calls are TRBV5-1 and TRBJ1-2, with unresolved D. The CDR3 runs to 13 residues. Deletions cut 4 bases from V and 4 bases from J, with 11 bases between. Germline V gene data show CDR1 as SGHRS and CDR2 as YFSETQ. The CDR3 loop is CASSMAGIYGYTF. CDR3 DNA sequence: TGCGCCAGCAGCATGGCAGGTATCTATGGCTACACCTTC. The entire variable domain, with the rest obtained from reference TRBV5-1 and TRBJ1-2, is as follows: KAGVTQTPRYLIKTRGQQVTLSCSPISGHRSVSWYQQTPGQGLQFLFEYFSETQRNKGNFPGRFSGRQFSNSRSEMNVSTLELGDSALYLCASSMAGIYGYTFGSGTRLTVV.

The J gene is TRBJ2-3, the V gene TRBV27; 8 bases match TRBD2. The CDR3 covers 14 residues. Germline V CDR1 and CDR2: MNHEY, SMNVEV (reference sequence). Trimming cost V 2 bases and J 8 bases; bases outside gene matches: 6. This CDR3 is CASSLPGLGGTQYF. DNA for the CDR3: TGTGCCAGCAGTTTACCGGGACTAGGCGGTACGCAGTATTTT.